This record covers a single T cell receptor beta chain. The antigen is undetermined. The authors' processing: ImmunoSEQ sequences covered only the junction and lacked quality scores; filtering therefore differed. Method: immunoSEQ multiplex PCR; TCRdb's copy keeps in-frame clones and lacks some. The DNA was the basis for D and trimming; V, J and clone size are from that table. The sample records over 400,000 clones, 78% being singletons. The entry originates in a study of shared clonotypes between healthy human individuals. Study-wide results and caveats: The researchers took only blood, and tissue repertoires probably look different.

Without sorting, samples used around 100 million PBMCs for genomic DNA. Material for sequencing was PBMCs. This TCR was sampled from a woman aged 40 to 50 in good health. Some clones in this sample may be carry-over from other donors' samples.

The CDR3 sequence is CASSEPRSSYEQYF. CDR3 sequence (DNA): TGTGCCAGCAGTGAACCACGGAGCTCCTACGAGCAGTACTTC. The V and J genes are TRBV6-1 and TRBJ2-7; D is undetermined. Trimming shortened V by 2 bases and J by 0 bases, and 8 bases separated the two germline ends. The CDR3 has 14 residues. The germline CDR1 and CDR2 sequences are MNHNS and SASEGT.